The clone carrying this T cell receptor beta chain has a handful of counts. Antigen specificity is unknown. There were only healthy Caucasians among the donors. The data were obtained in a study of identical twins. Points from the study as a whole: The study found that models underestimated out-of-frame TCR alpha sharing in monozygotic twins. Twins' surplus sharing was weaker for beta out-of-frame sequences.

Template switching, a step in the protocol, added a universal primer site, and cDNA carried unique molecular identifiers. Via MiXCR, TCRdb re-called the 5' RACE reads, giving one row per CDR3 protein. The sample has more than 1.5 million distinct CDR3 sequences, around a third seen once; the top ten hold about 0.27%. This sequence was found in a newborn girl in good health. The sequencing input was cord blood.

CDR3 coding DNA: TGTGCCAGCAGCTTAGGGTATGGAGATGAAAAACTGTTTTTT. Its translation: CASSLGYGDEKLFF. The chain recombines TRBV7-9 with TRBJ1-4; D ambiguous. Germline V lookup: CDR1 SEHNR, CDR2 FQNEAQ (reference sequence). The CDR3 is 14 amino acids. V lost 1 base, J lost 6 bases, and 9 bases lay in between.